The sequence of this T cell receptor beta chain was determined in a study of neurological immune-mediated disorders. This clonotype was observed at least ten times. Germline-derived CDR1 and CDR2 are SGHKS and YYEKEE (reference sequence). The CDR3 is made up of 16 amino acids. Trimming shortened V by 4 bases and J by 4 bases, and 15 bases separated the two germline ends. A single record per CDR3 protein comes from TCRdb applying MiXCR to the 5' RACE reads. Here the sample spans about 48,000 distinct CDR3 sequences, under 30% being singletons. The V gene is TRBV5-5, the J gene TRBJ1-6; the D gene is possibly TRBD1 (5 bases). The clonotype comes from a woman between 65 and 79 years old in good health. The sample consisted of PBMCs. CDR3 sequence reads: CASSPSGGQYNSPLHF. The CDR3 region has the DNA TGTGCCAGCAGCCCGTCGGGCGGACAATATAATTCACCCCTCCACTTT.